This TCR beta chain was retrieved from a study of shared clonotypes between healthy human individuals. General study results and limits: Represented diversity (both genetic and exposure-history) was limited by the small number of donors.

Each unsorted PBMC replicate got 300 ng genomic DNA, roughly 30,000 genomes. The repertoire was sequenced with immunoSEQ multiplex PCR; TCRdb's copy has only in-frame clones and lacks some. Among roughly 500,000 clones listed, over 70% were seen once. Healthy HIV-negative adults with no recent acute infections or vaccinations were recruited as donors. The unsorted samples took 85 million or so PBMCs to get genomic DNA. Germline CDR1 is ENHRY and CDR2 is SYGVKD. CDR3 size: 13 residues. Note on this clone: What it recognizes is unknown. With only one base between it and a far larger clone, this is likely a read error. The sample holds other DNA sequences that translate to the same CDR3.

The sequence derives from a middle-aged woman in good health. Some clones in this sample may be carry-over from other donors' samples. Sequences were obtained from PBMCs. The rearrangement joins TRBV10-3 to TRBJ1-5; D call uncertain. The CDR3 spells CAISGERNQPQHF. CDR3 nucleotide sequence: TGTGCCATCAGTGGAGAGCGCAATCAGCCCCAGCACTTT.